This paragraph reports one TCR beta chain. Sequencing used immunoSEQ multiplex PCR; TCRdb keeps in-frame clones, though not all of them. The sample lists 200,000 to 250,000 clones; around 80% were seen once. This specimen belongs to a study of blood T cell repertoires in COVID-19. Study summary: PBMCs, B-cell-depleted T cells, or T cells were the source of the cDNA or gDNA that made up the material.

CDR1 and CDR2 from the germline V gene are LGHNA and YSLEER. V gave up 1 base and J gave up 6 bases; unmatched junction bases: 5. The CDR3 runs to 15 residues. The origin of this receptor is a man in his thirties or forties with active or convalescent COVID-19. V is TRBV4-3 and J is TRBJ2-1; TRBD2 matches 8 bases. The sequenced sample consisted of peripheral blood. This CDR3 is CASSQGGRFTNEQFF. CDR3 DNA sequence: TGCGCCAGCAGCCAAGGCGGGAGGTTTACCAATGAGCAGTTCTTC.